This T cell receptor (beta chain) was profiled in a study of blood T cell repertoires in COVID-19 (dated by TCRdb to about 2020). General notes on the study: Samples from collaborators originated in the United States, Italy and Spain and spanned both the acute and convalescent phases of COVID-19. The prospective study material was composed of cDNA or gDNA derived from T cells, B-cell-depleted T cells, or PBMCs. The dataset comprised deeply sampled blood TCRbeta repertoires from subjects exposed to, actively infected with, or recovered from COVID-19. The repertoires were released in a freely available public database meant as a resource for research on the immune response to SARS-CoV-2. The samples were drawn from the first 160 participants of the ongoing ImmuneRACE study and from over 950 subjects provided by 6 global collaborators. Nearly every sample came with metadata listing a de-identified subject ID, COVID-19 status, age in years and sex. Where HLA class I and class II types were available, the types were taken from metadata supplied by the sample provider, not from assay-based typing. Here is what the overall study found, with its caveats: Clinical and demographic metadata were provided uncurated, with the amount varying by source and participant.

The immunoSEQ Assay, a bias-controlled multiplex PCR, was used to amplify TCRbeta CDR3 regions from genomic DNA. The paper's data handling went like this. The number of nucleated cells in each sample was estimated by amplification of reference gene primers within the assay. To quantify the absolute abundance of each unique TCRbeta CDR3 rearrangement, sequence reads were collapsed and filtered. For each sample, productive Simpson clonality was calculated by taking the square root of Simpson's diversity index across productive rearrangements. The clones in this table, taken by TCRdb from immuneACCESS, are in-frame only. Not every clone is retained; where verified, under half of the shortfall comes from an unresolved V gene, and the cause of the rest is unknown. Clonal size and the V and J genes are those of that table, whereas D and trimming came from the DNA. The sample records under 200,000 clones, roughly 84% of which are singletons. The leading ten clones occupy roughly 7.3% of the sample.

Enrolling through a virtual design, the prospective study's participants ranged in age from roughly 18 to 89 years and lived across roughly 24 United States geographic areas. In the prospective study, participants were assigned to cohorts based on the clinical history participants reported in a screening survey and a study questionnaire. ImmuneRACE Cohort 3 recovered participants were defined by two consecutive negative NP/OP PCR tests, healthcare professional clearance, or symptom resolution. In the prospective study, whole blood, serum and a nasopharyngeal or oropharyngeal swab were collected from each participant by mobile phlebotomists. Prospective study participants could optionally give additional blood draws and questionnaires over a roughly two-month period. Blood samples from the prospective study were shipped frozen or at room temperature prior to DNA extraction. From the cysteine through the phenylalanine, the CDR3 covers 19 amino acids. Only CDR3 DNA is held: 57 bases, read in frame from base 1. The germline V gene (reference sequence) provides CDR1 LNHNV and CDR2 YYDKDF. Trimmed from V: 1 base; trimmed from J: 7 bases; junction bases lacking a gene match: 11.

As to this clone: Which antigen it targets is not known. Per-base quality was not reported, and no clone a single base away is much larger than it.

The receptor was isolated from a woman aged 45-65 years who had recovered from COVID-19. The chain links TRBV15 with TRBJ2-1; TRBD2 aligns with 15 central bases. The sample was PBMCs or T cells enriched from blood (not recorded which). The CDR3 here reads CATSRVRGGGLAGGNEQFF. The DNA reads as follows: TGTGCCACCAGCAGAGTCCGCGGGGGGGGACTAGCGGGAGGAAATGAGCAGTTCTTC.